Each of the 24 T cell receptor beta chains below was sequenced from the same sample in a study of cytomegalovirus exposure and HLA in healthy donors. PCR primers comprised 60 Vbeta and 13 Jbeta primers. Profiling relied on immunoSEQ multiplex PCR, and the TCRdb table lists in-frame clones only, not all of them. This table has fewer than 150,000 clones, about 85% appearing once. The sample was PBMCs. The receptors originated from a woman aged 25 to 45 in good health and CMV-seropositive.

A few counts support this clone. This rearrangement joins TRBV5-1 to TRBJ2-2; the D gene is possibly TRBD1 (7 bases). CDR3 length: 15 residues. Germline CDR1 reads SGHRS; CDR2 reads YFSETQ. Trimming took 0 bases from V and 7 from J, leaving 13 bases between them. CDR3 sequence: CASSLARDSLGELFF. CDR3 coding DNA: TGCGCCAGCAGCTTGGCGCGGGACAGCCTCGGGGAGCTGTTTTTT.

The chain combines TRBV10-2 with TRBJ1-2, with a weak D call TRBD1 (5 bases). The CDR3 has 13 residues. V was pared by 8 bases and J by 1 base, with 11 bases between. From germline, CDR1 is WSHSY and CDR2 SAAADI. CDR3 amino acids: CASGRQFNYGYTF. DNA of the CDR3: TGCGCCAGCGGCCGACAGTTTAACTATGGCTACACCTTC.

DNA for the CDR3: TGTGCCAGCAGTTTGAGGACAGGGGGTAATCAGCCCCAGCATTTT. Its protein is CASSLRTGGNQPQHF. V and J are TRBV28 and TRBJ1-5; 10 nucleotides agree with TRBD1. This CDR3 comprises 15 residues. Germline trimming cut 3 bases from V and 4 bases from J; bases unmatched to any gene: 3. From germline, CDR1 is MDHEN and CDR2 SYDVKM.

The J gene is TRBJ2-7, the V gene TRBV30; 7 bases are a match to TRBD1. Unmatched junction bases numbered 3, after V lost 1 base and J lost 3 bases. Germline CDR1 GTSNPN, CDR2 SVGIG (reference sequence). CDR3 length equals 13 residues. The DNA for the CDR3 is TGTGCCTGGAGTGAAGACAGGGTCTACGAGCAGTACTTC. Encoded protein: CAWSEDRVYEQYF.

The sample holds many counts of this clone. The gene calls are TRBV5-4 and TRBJ1-1; D is ambiguous. The CDR3 has 14 amino acids. From germline, CDR1 is SGHNT and CDR2 YYREEE (reference sequence). Trimming cost V 2 bases and J 1 base, with 9 bases left between them. Here the CDR3 DNA reads TGTGCCAGCAGCTTAGATTTCGGGAACACTGAAGCTTTCTTT. It encodes CASSLDFGNTEAFF.

This clone was observed once. This sequence joins TRBV6-6 and TRBJ2-7; 7 bases line up with TRBD2. This CDR3 has 15 amino acids. Unmatched junction bases numbered 14, after V lost 5 bases and J lost 7 bases. Per the germline V gene, CDR1 is MNHNY and CDR2 is SVGAGI (reference sequence). CDR3 sequence (DNA): TGTGCCAGCAGTCCAAGCCTACCGGGACTAAGAGAGCAGTACTTC. Its translation: CASSPSLPGLREQYF.

The chain uses TRBV27 and TRBJ1-4; D not certain. This CDR3 comprises 14 residues. Looked up from germline, CDR1 is MNHEY and CDR2 is SMNVEV (reference sequence). Trimming took off 0 bases at V and 5 bases at J, with 7 bases between the two ends. The CDR3 nucleotides read TGTGCCAGCAGTTTATCGAGAGGGAATGAAAAACTGTTTTTT. As protein: CASSLSRGNEKLFF.

This clone was detected once. The J gene is TRBJ2-1, the V gene TRBV7-3, with 7 bases aligning to TRBD1. V lost 4 bases and J lost 4; bases outside the gene matches: 1. This CDR3 is built from 13 residues. From germline, CDR1 is SGHTA and CDR2 FQGTGA. CDR3 in amino acids: CASSWDSYNEQFF. In DNA, the CDR3 is TGTGCCAGCAGCTGGGACAGTTACAATGAGCAGTTCTTC.

This clone appeared a single time. The genes are TRBV29-1 and TRBJ2-1; 8 nucleotides line up with TRBD2. Trimming removed 8 bases from V and 2 bases from J; junction bases left unmatched: 5. This CDR3 region has 13 residues. Germline lookup yields CDR1 SQVTM and CDR2 ANQGSEA. The CDR3 nucleotides are TGCAGCCCCCGGGGACTAGCCTACAATGAGCAGTTCTTC. Translation: CSPRGLAYNEQFF.

The gene calls are TRBV6-1 and TRBJ1-3; D remains ambiguous. With 3 bases removed from V and 0 bases from J, the gap between germline ends came to 12 bases. Germline CDR1 is MNHNS and CDR2 is SASEGT. This CDR3 is 16 amino acids long. CDR3 region: CASSERNELSGNTIYF. CDR3 nucleotide sequence: TGTGCCAGCAGTGAGAGGAACGAGCTCTCTGGAAACACCATATATTTT.

The CDR3 coding sequence is TGTGCCTGGAGTGCTCTCACCCTAGCGGGAGACCCCCGGTTCTTC. Translated, it gives CAWSALTLAGDPRFF. The chain carries TRBV30 and TRBJ2-1; the match to TRBD2 covers 10 bases. Trimming took 1 base from V and 15 from J; bases not matched to a gene: 15. There are 15 residues in the CDR3. Looked up from germline, CDR1 is GTSNPN and CDR2 is SVGIG (reference sequence). Complete variable domain (other parts from reference TRBV30 and TRBJ2-1): SQTIHQWPATLVQPVGSPLSLECTVEGTSNPNLYWYRQAAGRGLQLLFYSVGIGQISSEVPQNLSASRPQDRQFILSSKKLLLSDSGFYLCAWSALTLAGDPRFFGPGTRLTVL.

This clone was seen a handful of times. The chain links TRBV6-6 to TRBJ2-1, with 10 bases aligning to TRBD2. Trimming cost V 6 bases and J 2 bases; bases outside gene matches: 7. This CDR3 spans 16 amino acids. Germline V CDR1 and CDR2: MNHNY, SVGAGI (reference sequence). This CDR3 is CASRGLAGAAYNEQFF. The CDR3 nucleotides read TGTGCCAGCAGAGGGCTAGCGGGAGCCGCCTACAATGAGCAGTTCTTC.

This clone showed up just once. The CDR3 DNA sequence: TGTGCCAGCAGTTATGGGGAGGGGGCCTACGAGCAGTACTTC. It specifies CASSYGEGAYEQYF. The V gene is TRBV6-5, the J gene TRBJ2-7, with D perhaps matching TRBD2 (7 bases). The V end lost 3 bases, the J end lost 2 bases, and 11 bases lay between the germline ends. The length of the CDR3 is 14 residues. Germline values: CDR1 MNHEY, CDR2 SVGAGI.

Only a few counts were recorded for this clone. The V and J genes are TRBV19 and TRBJ1-6; a weak D match, TRBD1 (6 bases). The CDR3 is made up of 14 amino acids. Trimming took 11 bases from V and 0 from J, leaving 11 bases between them. Germline values: CDR1 LNHDA, CDR2 SQIVND (reference sequence). CDR3 nucleotides: TGTGCCGGGGGCCAGAGCTCCTATAATTCACCCCTCCACTTT. Amino acids: CAGGQSSYNSPLHF.

The gene calls are TRBV9 and TRBJ2-1; 8 nucleotides align to TRBD2. The CDR3 covers 15 residues. Germline-derived CDR1 and CDR2 are SGDLS and YYNGEE. Trimming took 4 bases from V and 3 from J; bases not matched to a gene: 6. For the CDR3, the DNA is TGTGCCAGCAGCCCGGGACTAGGAGTCTACAATGAGCAGTTCTTC. Translating it yields CASSPGLGVYNEQFF. The full variable domain, completed using reference TRBV9 and TRBJ2-1, is DSGVTQTPKHLITATGQRVTLRCSPRSGDLSVYWYQQSLDQGLQFLIQYYNGEERAKGNILERFSAQQFPDLHSELNLSSLELGDSALYFCASSPGLGVYNEQFFGPGTRLTVL.

V and J are TRBV7-2 and TRBJ1-2; D unclear. The V gene's germline CDR1 is SGHTA and CDR2 FQGNSA. V lost 5 bases to trimming and J lost 5 bases, with 15 bases between them. CDR3 length: 14 residues. CDR3 nucleotide sequence: TGTGCCAGCAGCCCTGTCCACGGTTTTTATGGCTACACCTTC. It encodes CASSPVHGFYGYTF.

The chain joins TRBV18 to TRBJ2-1; 7 nucleotides match TRBD2. After removal of 8 bases from V and 6 bases from J, the junction contained 10 bases not matched to a gene. From germline, CDR1 is KGHSH and CDR2 LQKENI. The CDR3 extends over 14 amino acids. The CDR3 nucleotides read TGTGCCAGCCCCCAGAGGGAGGGGTCCAATGAGCAGTTCTTC. Its translation is CASPQREGSNEQFF.

This chain connects TRBV11-2 to TRBJ2-1; 7 bases are shared with TRBD2. CDR1 SGHAT and CDR2 FQNNGV come from the germline V gene. Germline trimming cut 1 base from V and 4 bases from J; bases unmatched to any gene: 7. CDR3 length: 16 amino acids. The CDR3 bases are TGTGCCAGCAGCTTAGTCGCTAGCGGATATTACAATGAGCAGTTCTTC. Translating it yields CASSLVASGYYNEQFF.

This clone was observed a few times. The V gene is TRBV9, the J gene TRBJ2-7; TRBD1 is a possible D gene (5 bases). The germline V gene encodes CDR1 SGDLS and CDR2 YYNGEE. The CDR3 runs to 15 residues. V gave up 3 bases and J gave up 2 bases, with 15 bases separating them. CDR3 residues: CASSDPSRVPYEQYF. The CDR3 DNA is TGTGCCAGCAGCGACCCGTCCAGGGTCCCCTACGAGCAGTACTTC.

The CDR3 bases are TGCAGCGCCTTGATGGAGGGAGGTGGCTACACCTTC. This codes for CSALMEGGGYTF. The V gene is TRBV29-1, the J gene TRBJ1-2; D is uncertain. CDR1 is SQVTM, CDR2 ANQGSEA, per germline. The CDR3 spans 12 residues. Trimming removed 7 bases from V and 7 bases from J, with 16 bases in between.

The chain is built from TRBV15 and TRBJ1-1; 7 nucleotides line up with TRBD1. This CDR3 has 15 amino acids. Per the germline V gene, CDR1 is LNHNV and CDR2 is YYDKDF (reference sequence). V was clipped by 0 bases and J by 4 bases; unmatched bases: 5. The CDR3 loop reads CATSRDQGGSTEAFF. DNA of the CDR3: TGTGCCACCAGCAGAGATCAGGGGGGAAGCACTGAAGCTTTCTTT. Full variable domain (missing parts from reference TRBV15 and TRBJ1-1): DAMVIQNPRYQVTQFGKPVTLSCSQTLNHNVMYWYQQKSSQAPKLLFHYYDKDFNNEADTPDNFQSRRPNTSFCFLDIRSPGLGDTAMYLCATSRDQGGSTEAFFGQGTRLTVV.

J is TRBJ1-1 and V is TRBV19, with a possible D match to TRBD1 (5 bases). Germline values: CDR1 LNHDA, CDR2 SQIVND (reference sequence). V dropped 6 bases and J dropped 0 bases, with 11 bases sitting between them. The CDR3 totals 14 residues. The CDR3 loop is CASSRQGMNTEAFF. CDR3 sequence (DNA): TGTGCCAGTAGCCGGCAGGGTATGAACACTGAAGCTTTCTTT.

The V gene is TRBV2, the J gene TRBJ1-2, with D perhaps TRBD1 (6 bases). The germline V gene has CDR1 SNHLY and CDR2 FYNNEI. The CDR3 spans 13 residues. Trimming left V 4 bases short and J 6 bases short, with 12 bases between. This chain's CDR3 is CASSGTGRDGYTF. In nucleotides, the CDR3 is TGTGCCAGCAGTGGCACAGGGAGGGATGGCTACACCTTC.

The chain links TRBV5-1 to TRBJ1-4; 9 positions match TRBD1. CDR1 and CDR2 from the germline V gene are SGHRS and YFSETQ. The CDR3 contains 15 residues. The ends lost 0 bases at V and 5 bases at J; junction bases unmatched: 2. CDR3 sequence (DNA): TGCGCCAGCAGCTTGGAAGGACAGGGGAATGAAAAACTGTTTTTT. Amino acids: CASSLEGQGNEKLFF. The variable domain in full, completed from reference TRBV5-1 and TRBJ1-4, reads KAGVTQTPRYLIKTRGQQVTLSCSPISGHRSVSWYQQTPGQGLQFLFEYFSETQRNKGNFPGRFSGRQFSNSRSEMNVSTLELGDSALYLCASSLEGQGNEKLFFGSGTQLSVL.